This T cell receptor (beta chain) was profiled in a study of T-cell memory formation after mild COVID-19 (dated by TCRdb to the early 2020s). About the investigation overall: TCR sequence clusters from the two donors were largely donor specific. Longitudinal TCRalpha and TCRbeta repertoire sequencing tracked T-cell clones expanding and contracting after mild COVID-19 in a couple of donors. The cohort comprised two young, previously healthy adult volunteers, one female and one male. Study-wide findings and limitations: Contracting CD4+ clones were located mainly in the CM and EM memory subsets, whereas CD8+ clones were found to be enriched in EMRA. Only two mild cases were covered by the study, and larger cohorts that include severe cases with pre-infection samples were considered necessary. Some responding clones were found in pre-infection memory, which suggests that pre-existing cross-reactive memory T cells took part in the SARS-CoV-2 response. Clones that contracted from day 15 to 85 showed balanced CD4/CD8 phenotypes, whereas a second wave of clones that expanded from day 15 to 37 leaned towards CD4+. SARS-CoV-2 specificity of the second-wave clones peaking on day 37 was not confirmed.

Comments on this clonotype: No antigen is known for it. No per-base quality is available; no much larger clone lies one base away.

The instrument was an Illumina NovaSeq 6000. TCRalpha and TCRbeta cDNA libraries were built by 5'RACE with constant-segment primers, adding sample barcodes and unique molecular identifiers. Trizol reagent was used to extract RNA from every sample. Amplification of the libraries took two PCR steps, and the second step added a second sample barcode plus Illumina TruSeq adapters. The libraries were sequenced on an Illumina NovaSeq using 2 x 150 bp paired-end reads. Per the authors' processing: Demultiplexing of reads and collapsing into UMI-guided consensus sequences were performed with migec v1.2.7. Using mixcr v2.1.11, UMI consensuses were aligned to TRA and TRB V and J templates and then assembled into clonotypes. Clonotypes were classified as expanded or contracted when called significant by both edgeR and NoisET, with noise models trained on biological replicates. edgeR calls used a false discovery rate-adjusted p below 0.01 and a log2 fold-change threshold of 1. As an exploratory analysis of dynamics, PCA with hierarchical clustering was applied to max-normalized trajectories of the 1000 most abundant clonotypes. The CD4 or CD8 phenotype of responding clones was assigned using the separately sequenced CD4+ and CD8+ repertoires. Using fastp at Q25 and MiXCR, TCRdb reprocessed the public reads and kept productive beta chains. Each entry merges the rows of one CDR3 protein and shows their most common DNA and genes. V and J calls and clone size were set by TCRdb, not the authors. The sample table holds 200,000 to 250,000 distinct CDR3 sequences, of which just over 15% were seen once. The top ten clonotypes cover 2.1% of the sample.

Measured from the cysteine to the phenylalanine, the CDR3 is 15 residues long. Here the CDR3 DNA is all that survives: 45 bases in frame from base 1. Ficoll-Paque density gradient centrifugation was the method used to isolate PBMCs. The source is an adult woman who had mild COVID-19 (a few samples of this study predate the infection). The sample titles of this study are shuffled in the database, so cell type and time point are left out; the donor was told from shared clones. Sample: PBMCs or a T cell subset sorted from them (not recorded which). The sequence links TRBV1 to TRBJ2-7; the table's D call of TRBD2 was not tested on the DNA. TRBV1 is noted as a pseudogene. The DNA is as follows: TGCACCAGCAGCCCAGGGACTAGCGAGGGCTACGAGCAGTACTTC. Protein translation: CTSSPGTSEGYEQYF.